The 23 T cell receptor beta chains below all came from one sample that was sequenced in a study of control samples from healthy donors and cancer patients. The assay was immunoSEQ multiplex PCR, and TCRdb's table has in-frame clones only and misses some. Among roughly 150,000 clones listed, about 90% were seen once. Material for sequencing was blood. All receptors derive from a woman aged 25-40 years in good health.

The V call is TRBV2, the J call TRBJ1-2; D perhaps matches TRBD1 (6 bases). This CDR3 region has 11 residues. Germline CDR1 and CDR2: SNHLY and FYNNEI. V lost 8 bases and J lost 4, with 8 bases in between. CDR3 DNA sequence: TGTGCCAGCCGGACAGTCTATGGCTACACCTTC. Protein product: CASRTVYGYTF.

The chain couples TRBV28 to TRBJ1-4, with a possible D match to TRBD1 (6 bases). Germline V gene lookup returns CDR1 MDHEN and CDR2 SYDVKM. The CDR3 runs 15 residues. The V end was cut by 5 bases, the J end by 7 bases, with 17 bases between. The CDR3 reads CASSPHPGAGEKLFF. The CDR3 DNA is TGTGCCAGCAGTCCCCACCCGGGGGCGGGTGAAAAACTGTTTTTT.

The gene calls are TRBV24-1 and TRBJ1-4, with a possible D match to TRBD1 (6 bases). Germline V gene sequence: CDR1 KGHDR, CDR2 SFDVKD. V was trimmed by 12 bases and J by 0 bases, leaving 16 bases between them. The CDR3 runs 15 residues. For the CDR3, the DNA is TGTGCCCCTCCGGGGGCGCGAGCAACTAATGAAAAACTGTTTTTT. Translating gives CAPPGARATNEKLFF.

The genes are TRBV6-2 or TRBV6-3 and TRBJ2-7, with D perhaps matching TRBD2 (5 bases). The CDR3 is made up of 16 amino acids. Germline CDR1 and CDR2: MNHEY and SVGEGT. V was pared by 0 bases and J by 1 base, with 13 bases between. In nucleotides, the CDR3 is TGTGCCAGCAGTTACTCGCGGGCGTTTTGGTCCTACGAGCAGTACTTC. Protein sequence: CASSYSRAFWSYEQYF.

V gene TRBV7-3 combines with J gene TRBJ1-2, with no clear D. CDR1 is SGHTA and CDR2 is FQGTGA in the germline V gene. This CDR3 region has 13 residues. The V and J ends lost 5 bases and 2 bases respectively, with 9 bases between them. In DNA form, the CDR3 reads TGTGCCAGCAGCCGAGCGAGGAACTATGGCTACACCTTC. It specifies CASSRARNYGYTF.

The gene calls are TRBV9 and TRBJ1-5, with unresolved D. The V gene's germline CDR1 is SGDLS and CDR2 YYNGEE. With 4 bases removed from V and 9 bases from J, the gap between germline ends came to 14 bases. This CDR3 contains 13 residues. CDR3 sequence: CASSPRPLGPQHF. DNA for the CDR3: TGTGCCAGCAGCCCTCGACCTTTGGGGCCCCAGCATTTT.

The chain couples TRBV30 to TRBJ2-1, with 10 positions matching TRBD1. The CDR3 is made up of 14 amino acids. J was trimmed by 7 bases and V by 1 base; bases with no gene match: 4. CDR1 is GTSNPN, CDR2 SVGIG, per germline (reference sequence). As DNA, the CDR3 is TGTGCCTGGAGTGGCGGGACAGGGGTTAATGAGCAGTTCTTC. Protein sequence: CAWSGGTGVNEQFF. Drawing the rest from reference TRBV30 and TRBJ2-1, the complete variable domain is SQTIHQWPATLVQPVGSPLSLECTVEGTSNPNLYWYRQAAGRGLQLLFYSVGIGQISSEVPQNLSASRPQDRQFILSSKKLLLSDSGFYLCAWSGGTGVNEQFFGPGTRLTVL.

V gene TRBV4-1 combines with J gene TRBJ2-7; 7 nucleotides align to TRBD2. The germline gives CDR1 MGHRA, CDR2 YSYEKL. With 1 base clipped from V and 2 bases from J, the junction kept 14 bases outside the gene matches. The length of the CDR3 is 18 residues. The CDR3 nucleotides read TGCGCCAGCAGCCAAGTTACGGGGAGGAGCGGGGCCCCCTACGAGCAGTACTTC. Translation gives CASSQVTGRSGAPYEQYF.

The chain carries TRBV28 and TRBJ1-1; D not resolved. CDR3 size: 12 residues. Per the germline V gene, CDR1 is MDHEN and CDR2 is SYDVKM. Deletions cut 5 bases from V and 3 bases from J, with 7 bases between. The CDR3 reads CASSPQDTEAFF. CDR3 DNA sequence: TGTGCCAGCAGTCCGCAGGACACTGAAGCTTTCTTT.

J is TRBJ2-7 and V is TRBV7-9, with 7 bases lining up with TRBD2. The CDR3 loop spans 14 amino acids. Germline assignment: CDR1 SEHNR and CDR2 FQNEAQ (reference sequence). J was trimmed by 6 bases and V by 3 bases; bases with no gene match: 8. As DNA, the CDR3 is TGTGCCAGCAGCTTCCGGGAGGCCCCCGTCGAGCAGTACTTC. Translating gives CASSFREAPVEQYF.

The gene calls are TRBV25-1 and TRBJ2-1; unclear D gene. This CDR3 spans 12 amino acids. CDR1 is MGHDK and CDR2 is SYGVNS in the germline V gene. Trimming cost V 2 bases and J 6 bases, with 5 bases left between them. The CDR3 spells CASSEGSNEQFF. The CDR3 coding sequence is TGTGCCAGCAGTGAAGGAAGCAATGAGCAGTTCTTC.

The chain couples TRBV5-1 to TRBJ1-6, with D perhaps TRBD1 (6 bases). Germline lookup yields CDR1 SGHRS and CDR2 YFSETQ. This CDR3 spans 17 amino acids. V was trimmed by 5 bases and J by 0 bases, leaving 15 bases between them. For the CDR3, the DNA is TGCGCCAGCAGACTAGGACAGCTTGACTCCTATAATTCACCCCTCCACTTT. This gives the protein CASRLGQLDSYNSPLHF.

This chain connects TRBV27 to TRBJ2-7; 10 nucleotides agree with TRBD1. The CDR3 runs to 14 residues. Per germline, CDR1 MNHEY and CDR2 SMNVEV (reference sequence). V lost 2 bases to trimming and J lost 7 bases; unmatched junction nucleotides: 5. The DNA for the CDR3 is TGTGCCAGCAGTTTAGGGACAGGGGCAGGGGAGCAGTACTTC. Encoded protein: CASSLGTGAGEQYF.

This chain links TRBV3-1 (or the pseudogene TRBV3-2) with TRBJ2-1; D is unclear. CDR1 LGHDT and CDR2 YNNKEL come from the germline V gene (reference sequence). There are 12 residues in the CDR3. V lost 1 base and J 7 bases, leaving 5 bases between the germline ends. The CDR3: CASSQGPNEQFF. The CDR3 bases are TGTGCCAGCAGCCAAGGACCTAATGAGCAGTTCTTC.

The genes are TRBV4-3 and TRBJ2-7; 8 bases are shared with TRBD1. The length of the CDR3 is 17 residues. The V gene's germline CDR1 is LGHNA and CDR2 YSLEER. The V and J ends lost 0 bases and 5 bases, in that order; junction bases with no gene match: 12. The CDR3 sequence is CASSQDLVGQGGHEQYF. DNA of the CDR3: TGCGCCAGCAGCCAAGATTTAGTAGGACAGGGAGGACACGAGCAGTACTTC.

This chain connects TRBV7-9 to TRBJ2-1; 8 bases are a match to TRBD2. Germline V gene lookup returns CDR1 SEHNR and CDR2 FQNEAQ (reference sequence). CDR3 length: 14 residues. With V trimmed by 5 bases and J by 3 bases, 3 bases remained unmatched. The CDR3 nucleotides are TGTGCCAGCAGCCTCCGGGGGGGCTACAATGAGCAGTTCTTC. Protein sequence: CASSLRGGYNEQFF.

The chain uses TRBV11-2 and TRBJ2-1; D remains ambiguous. The germline CDR1 and CDR2 sequences are SGHAT and FQNNGV. This CDR3 has 13 amino acids. V lost 3 bases and J lost 9, with 12 bases in between. The chain's CDR3 is CASSFFYGTEQFF. The DNA for the CDR3 is TGTGCCAGCAGCTTTTTTTATGGAACTGAGCAGTTCTTC.

This clone was found once. This chain uses TRBV4-2 with TRBJ1-2, with TRBD1 matching 7 bases. Per the germline V gene, CDR1 is LGHNA and CDR2 is YNFKEQ. V was pared by 0 bases and J by 7 bases, with 5 bases of the junction left unmatched. CDR3 length equals 14 residues. CDR3 DNA sequence: TGTGCCAGCAGCCAAGATTGGGCAGGGGGTGGCTACACCTTC. Its translation is CASSQDWAGGGYTF.

V and J are TRBV19 and TRBJ2-1, with TRBD2 matching over 8 bases. Unmatched junction bases numbered 12, after V lost 4 bases and J lost 7 bases. CDR3 length: 16 residues. Per the germline V gene, CDR1 is LNHDA and CDR2 is SQIVND (reference sequence). The CDR3 DNA sequence: TGTGCCAGTAGTACCCTTCTCGCGGGAGGTAAAAATGAGCAGTTCTTC. Protein sequence: CASSTLLAGGKNEQFF.

The rearrangement links TRBV3-1 (or the pseudogene TRBV3-2) to TRBJ2-2; D not resolved. V was trimmed by 2 bases and J by 3 bases, leaving 4 bases between them. Germline assignment: CDR1 LGHDT and CDR2 YNNKEL (reference sequence). This CDR3 contains 13 residues. CDR3 in amino acids: CASSQTHTGELFF. For the CDR3, the DNA is TGTGCCAGCAGCCAAACCCACACCGGGGAGCTGTTTTTT.

V gene TRBV2 combines with J gene TRBJ2-1, with D unresolved. V was pared by 5 bases and J by 0 bases, with 2 bases between. Germline CDR1 is SNHLY and CDR2 is FYNNEI. The CDR3 has 12 amino acids. This CDR3 reads CASSFSYNEQFF. CDR3 in DNA: TGTGCCAGCAGTTTCTCCTACAATGAGCAGTTCTTC.

The J gene is TRBJ1-1, the V gene TRBV18; D gene uncertain. The CDR3 has 17 amino acids. The germline V and J ends were trimmed by 3 bases and 0 bases, with 17 bases remaining between them. Germline values: CDR1 KGHSH, CDR2 LQKENI. The CDR3 nucleotides are TGTGCCAGCTCACCCCCTGGTCGGACGCGGGTGAACACTGAAGCTTTCTTT. Residues: CASSPPGRTRVNTEAFF.

V and J are TRBV12-5 and TRBJ2-7; the D gene is possibly TRBD1 (5 bases). The germline V gene encodes CDR1 LGHNT and CDR2 FRNRAP. Deletions cut 0 bases from V and 0 bases from J, with 15 bases between. This CDR3 is built from 17 residues. The CDR3 protein is CASGLVLDSQNSYEQYF. CDR3 in DNA: TGTGCTAGTGGTTTGGTACTTGACAGCCAGAACTCCTACGAGCAGTACTTC.